This T cell receptor (beta chain) was captured by sequencing in a study of Ad26.COV2.S vaccination and SARS-CoV-2 variants. At the level of the study: COV1001, an Ad26.COV2.S trial, supplied this vaccine-arm donor. Into the muscle, Ad26.COV2.S was dosed once or twice, 56 days apart.

Treatment defined: around 19 received Ad26.COV2.S at low or high dose, single or two shots; roughly 5 received placebo; per-sample allocation not given. Samples came from day 63 after the first vaccine or placebo injection. Profiling relied on immunoSEQ multiplex PCR, and the TCRdb table lists in-frame clones only, not all of them. The table includes more than 300,000 clones, around four fifths detected once. The ends were cut back, 3 bases at V and 7 bases at J, with 9 bases in the middle. The CDR3 is made up of 12 amino acids. Germline loops: CDR1 LNHDA, CDR2 SQIVND (reference sequence). J is TRBJ1-2 and V is TRBV19; unclear D gene. The specimen comprised peripheral blood, sampled in a trial of Ad26.COV2.S vaccine versus placebo. The TCR originated in a person between 18 and 60 years old who received the Ad26.COV2.S COVID-19 vaccine or a placebo. The CDR3, as DNA: TGTGCCAGTAGTATTTCTATGGGTGGCTACACCTTC. Amino acids: CASSISMGGYTF.